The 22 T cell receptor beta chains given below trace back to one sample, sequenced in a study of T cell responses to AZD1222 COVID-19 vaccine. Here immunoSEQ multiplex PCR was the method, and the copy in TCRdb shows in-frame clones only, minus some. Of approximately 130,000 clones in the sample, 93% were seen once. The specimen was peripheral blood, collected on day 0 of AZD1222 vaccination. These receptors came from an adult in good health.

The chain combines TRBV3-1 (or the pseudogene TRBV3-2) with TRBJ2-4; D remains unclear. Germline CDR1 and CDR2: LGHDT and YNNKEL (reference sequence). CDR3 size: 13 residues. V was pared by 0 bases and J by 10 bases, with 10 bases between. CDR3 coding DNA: TGTGCCAGCAGCCAAGAGTCGTCTGAGATTCAGTACTTC. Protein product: CASSQESSEIQYF.

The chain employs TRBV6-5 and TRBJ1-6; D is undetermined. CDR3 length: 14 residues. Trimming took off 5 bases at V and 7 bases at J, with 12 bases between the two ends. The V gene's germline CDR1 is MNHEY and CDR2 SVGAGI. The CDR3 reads CASSITGINSPLHF. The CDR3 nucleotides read TGTGCCAGCAGTATAACCGGGATCAATTCACCCCTCCACTTT.

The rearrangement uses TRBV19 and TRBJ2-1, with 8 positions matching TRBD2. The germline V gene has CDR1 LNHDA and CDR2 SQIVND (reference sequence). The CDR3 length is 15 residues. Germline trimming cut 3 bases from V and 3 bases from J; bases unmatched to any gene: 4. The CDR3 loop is CASSIGGRSYNEQFF. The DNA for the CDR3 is TGTGCCAGTAGTATCGGCGGGAGGAGCTACAATGAGCAGTTCTTC.

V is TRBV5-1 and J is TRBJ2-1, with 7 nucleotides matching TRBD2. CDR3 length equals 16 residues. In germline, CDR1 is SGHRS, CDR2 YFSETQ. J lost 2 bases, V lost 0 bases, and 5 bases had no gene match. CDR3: CASSLVGGSPYNEQFF. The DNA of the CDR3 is TGCGCCAGCAGCTTGGTGGGCGGGAGCCCCTACAATGAGCAGTTCTTC.

The CDR3 bases are TGTGCCAGCAGCGCCGGGACCGAAGTCACTGAAGCTTTCTTT. Encoded protein: CASSAGTEVTEAFF. This sequence joins TRBV9 and TRBJ1-1, with D tentatively TRBD1 (5 bases). The ends were cut back, 3 bases at V and 4 bases at J, with 13 bases in the middle. Looked up from germline, CDR1 is SGDLS and CDR2 is YYNGEE. This CDR3 comprises 14 residues.

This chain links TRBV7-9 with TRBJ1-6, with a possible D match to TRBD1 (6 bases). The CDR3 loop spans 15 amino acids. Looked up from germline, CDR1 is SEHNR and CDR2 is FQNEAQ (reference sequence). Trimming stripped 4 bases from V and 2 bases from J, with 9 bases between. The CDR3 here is CASSSWTAYNSPLHF. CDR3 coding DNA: TGTGCCAGCAGCTCTTGGACAGCCTATAATTCACCCCTCCACTTT.

CDR3 residues: CASSYSEGLEKLFF. In DNA form, the CDR3 reads TGTGCCAGCAGTTACTCGGAAGGGCTCGAAAAACTGTTTTTT. The chain employs TRBV6-5 and TRBJ1-4; unclear D gene. V was trimmed by 0 bases and J by 8 bases, leaving 10 bases between them. Germline CDR1 and CDR2: MNHEY and SVGAGI. The CDR3 sequence is 14 residues long.

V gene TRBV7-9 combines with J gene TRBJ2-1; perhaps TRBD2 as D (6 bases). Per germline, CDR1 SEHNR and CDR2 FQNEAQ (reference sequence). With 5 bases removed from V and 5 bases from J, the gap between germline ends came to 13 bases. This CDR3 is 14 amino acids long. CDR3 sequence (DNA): TGTGCCAGCAGCACCGGGGACTCAGACAATGAGCAGTTCTTC. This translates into CASSTGDSDNEQFF. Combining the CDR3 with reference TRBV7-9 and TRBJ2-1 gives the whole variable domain DTGVSQNPRHKITKRGQNVTFRCDPISEHNRLYWYRQTLGQGPEFLTYFQNEAQLEKSRLLSDRFSAERPKGSFSTLEIQRTEQGDSAMYLCASSTGDSDNEQFFGPGTRLTVL.

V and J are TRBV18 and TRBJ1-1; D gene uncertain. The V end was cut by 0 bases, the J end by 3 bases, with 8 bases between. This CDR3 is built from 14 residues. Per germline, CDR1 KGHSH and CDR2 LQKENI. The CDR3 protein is CASSPPGGYTEAFF. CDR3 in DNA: TGTGCCAGCTCACCACCGGGCGGATACACTGAAGCTTTCTTT.

CDR3 in amino acids: CASSQEQLALTGELFF. Here the CDR3 DNA reads TGTGCCAGCAGCCAAGAACAACTAGCGTTGACCGGGGAGCTGTTTTTT. J is TRBJ2-2 and V is TRBV3-1 (or the pseudogene TRBV3-2), with 7 bases aligning to TRBD2. The CDR3 is made up of 16 amino acids. The V gene end was trimmed by 0 bases and the J gene end by 5 bases; junction bases not matched to a gene: 6. Germline loops: CDR1 LGHDT, CDR2 YNNKEL (reference sequence).

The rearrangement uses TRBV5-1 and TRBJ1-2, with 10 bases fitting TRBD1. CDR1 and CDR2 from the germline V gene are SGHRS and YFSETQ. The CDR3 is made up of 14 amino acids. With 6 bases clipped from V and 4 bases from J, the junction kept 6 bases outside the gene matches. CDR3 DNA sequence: TGCGCCAGCAAGGGGACAGGGGAACCCTATGGCTACACCTTC. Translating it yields CASKGTGEPYGYTF.

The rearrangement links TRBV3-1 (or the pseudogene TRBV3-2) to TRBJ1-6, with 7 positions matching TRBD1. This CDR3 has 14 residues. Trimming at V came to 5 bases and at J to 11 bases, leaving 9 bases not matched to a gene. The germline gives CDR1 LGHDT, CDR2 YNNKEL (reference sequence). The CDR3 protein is CASSSYGTEAPLHF. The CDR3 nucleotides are TGTGCCAGCAGCTCATACGGGACAGAAGCACCCCTCCACTTT.

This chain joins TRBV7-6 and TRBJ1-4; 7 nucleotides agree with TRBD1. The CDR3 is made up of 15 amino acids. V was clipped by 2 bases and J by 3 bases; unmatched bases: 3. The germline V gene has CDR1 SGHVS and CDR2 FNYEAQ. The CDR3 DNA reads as TGTGCCAGCAGCTTAAGGGACAGTTCTAATGAAAAACTGTTTTTT. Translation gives CASSLRDSSNEKLFF.

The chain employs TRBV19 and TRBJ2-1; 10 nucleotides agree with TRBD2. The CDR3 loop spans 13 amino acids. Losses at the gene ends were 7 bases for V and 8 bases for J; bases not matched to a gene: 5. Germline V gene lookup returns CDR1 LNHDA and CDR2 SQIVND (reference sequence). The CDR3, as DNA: TGTGCCAGTATTCCTAGCGGGAGTGATGAGCAGTTCTTC. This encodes CASIPSGSDEQFF.

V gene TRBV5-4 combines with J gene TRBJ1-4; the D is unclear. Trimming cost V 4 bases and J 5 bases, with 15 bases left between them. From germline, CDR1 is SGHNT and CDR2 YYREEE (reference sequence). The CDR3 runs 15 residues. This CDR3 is CASSPTGTDNEKLFF. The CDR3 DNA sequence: TGTGCCAGCAGCCCGACGGGAACAGACAATGAAAAACTGTTTTTT.

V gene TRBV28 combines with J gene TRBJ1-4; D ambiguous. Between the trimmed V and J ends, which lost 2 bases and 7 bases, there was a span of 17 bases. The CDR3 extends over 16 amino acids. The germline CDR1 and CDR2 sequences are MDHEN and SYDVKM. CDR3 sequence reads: CASSLGRIAGREKLFF. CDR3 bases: TGTGCCAGCAGTTTAGGAAGGATAGCAGGTCGTGAAAAACTGTTTTTT.

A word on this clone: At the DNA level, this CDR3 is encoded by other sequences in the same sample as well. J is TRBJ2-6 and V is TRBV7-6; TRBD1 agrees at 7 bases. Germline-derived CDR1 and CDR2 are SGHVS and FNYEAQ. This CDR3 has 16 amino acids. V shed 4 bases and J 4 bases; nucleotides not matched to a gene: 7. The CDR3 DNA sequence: TGTGCCAGCAGCTCGACAGGGTTACGAGGGGCCAACGTCCTGACTTTC. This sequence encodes CASSSTGLRGANVLTF. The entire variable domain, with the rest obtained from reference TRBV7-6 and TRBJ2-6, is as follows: GAGVSQSPRYKVTKRGQDVALRCDPISGHVSLYWYRQALGQGPEFLTYFNYEAQQDKSGLPNDRFSAERPEGSISTLTIQRTEQRDSAMYRCASSSTGLRGANVLTFGAGSRLTVL.

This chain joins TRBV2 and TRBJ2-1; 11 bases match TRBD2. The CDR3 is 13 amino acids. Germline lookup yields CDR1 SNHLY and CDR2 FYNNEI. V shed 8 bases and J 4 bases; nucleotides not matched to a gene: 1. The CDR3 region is CASGTSGYNEQFF. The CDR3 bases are TGTGCCAGCGGGACTAGCGGATACAATGAGCAGTTCTTC.

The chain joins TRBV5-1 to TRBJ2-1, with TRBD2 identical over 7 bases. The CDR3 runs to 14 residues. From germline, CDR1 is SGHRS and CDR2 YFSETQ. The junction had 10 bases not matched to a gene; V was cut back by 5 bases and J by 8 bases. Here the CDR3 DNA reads TGCGCCAGCAGTTCCCCACTAGCGTGGGATGAGCAGTTCTTC. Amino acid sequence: CASSSPLAWDEQFF.

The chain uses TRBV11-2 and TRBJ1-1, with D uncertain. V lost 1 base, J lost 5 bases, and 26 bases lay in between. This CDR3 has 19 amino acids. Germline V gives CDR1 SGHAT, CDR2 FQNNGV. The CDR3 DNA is TGTGCCAGCAGCTTAGTGAGGCGACAACCGGTGACGAGGATTACTGAAGCTTTCTTT. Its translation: CASSLVRRQPVTRITEAFF.

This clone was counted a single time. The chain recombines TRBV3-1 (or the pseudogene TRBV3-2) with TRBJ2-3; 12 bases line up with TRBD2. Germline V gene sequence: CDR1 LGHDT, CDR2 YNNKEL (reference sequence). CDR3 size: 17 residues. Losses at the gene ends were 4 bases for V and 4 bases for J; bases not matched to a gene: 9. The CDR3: CASSRLGLAGKSDTQYF. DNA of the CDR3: TGTGCCAGCAGCCGACTCGGACTAGCGGGAAAGTCAGATACGCAGTATTTT.

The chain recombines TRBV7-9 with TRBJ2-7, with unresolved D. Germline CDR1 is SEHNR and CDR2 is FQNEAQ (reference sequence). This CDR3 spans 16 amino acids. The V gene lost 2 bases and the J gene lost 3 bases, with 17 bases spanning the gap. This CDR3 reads CASSLTRAAPNYEQYF. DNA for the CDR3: TGTGCCAGCAGCTTAACTCGGGCAGCTCCTAACTACGAGCAGTACTTC.